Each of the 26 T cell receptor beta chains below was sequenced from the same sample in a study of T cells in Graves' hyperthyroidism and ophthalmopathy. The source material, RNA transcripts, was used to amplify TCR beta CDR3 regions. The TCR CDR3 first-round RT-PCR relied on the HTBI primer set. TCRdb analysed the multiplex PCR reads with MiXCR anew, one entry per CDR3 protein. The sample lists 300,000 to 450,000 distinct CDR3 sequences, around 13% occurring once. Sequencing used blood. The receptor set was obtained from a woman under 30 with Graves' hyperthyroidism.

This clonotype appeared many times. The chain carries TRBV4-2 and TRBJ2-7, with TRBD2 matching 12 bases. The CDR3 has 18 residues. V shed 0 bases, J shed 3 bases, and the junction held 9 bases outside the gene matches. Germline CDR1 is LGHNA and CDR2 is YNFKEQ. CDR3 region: CASSQEGLAGNFLYEQYF. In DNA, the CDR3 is TGTGCCAGCAGCCAAGAGGGACTAGCGGGTAACTTTCTCTACGAGCAGTACTTC.

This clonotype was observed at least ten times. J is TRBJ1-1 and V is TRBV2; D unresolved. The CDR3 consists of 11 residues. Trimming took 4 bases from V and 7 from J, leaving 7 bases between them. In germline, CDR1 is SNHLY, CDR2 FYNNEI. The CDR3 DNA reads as TGTGCCAGCAGTGGATGGCGTGAAGCTTTCTTT. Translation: CASSGWREAFF.

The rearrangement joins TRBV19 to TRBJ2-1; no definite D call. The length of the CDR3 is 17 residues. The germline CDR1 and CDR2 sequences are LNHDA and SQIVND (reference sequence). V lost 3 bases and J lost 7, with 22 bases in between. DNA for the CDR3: TGTGCCAGTAGTATTGAAGAACTCCGAAATCCCGATAATGAGCAGTTCTTC. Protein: CASSIEELRNPDNEQFF.

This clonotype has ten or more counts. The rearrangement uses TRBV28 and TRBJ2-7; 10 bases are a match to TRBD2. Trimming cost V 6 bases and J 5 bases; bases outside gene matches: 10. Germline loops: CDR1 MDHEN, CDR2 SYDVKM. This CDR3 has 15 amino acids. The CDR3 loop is CASRSLAGVLDEQYF. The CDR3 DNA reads TGTGCCAGCAGATCGCTAGCGGGAGTGCTGGACGAGCAGTACTTC.

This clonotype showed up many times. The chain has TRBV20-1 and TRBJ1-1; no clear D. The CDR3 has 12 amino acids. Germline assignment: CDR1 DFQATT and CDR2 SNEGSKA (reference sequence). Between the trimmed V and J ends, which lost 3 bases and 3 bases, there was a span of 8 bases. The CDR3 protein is CSASPTDTEAFF. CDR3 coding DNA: TGCAGTGCTAGCCCCACTGACACTGAAGCTTTCTTT.

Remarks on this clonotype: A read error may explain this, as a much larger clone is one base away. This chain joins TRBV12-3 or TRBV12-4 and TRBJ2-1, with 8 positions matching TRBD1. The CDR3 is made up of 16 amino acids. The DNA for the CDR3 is TGTGCCAGCAGCCCCCGACAGGGGAGCTCCTACAGTGAGCAGTTCTTC. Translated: CASSPRQGSSYSEQFF.

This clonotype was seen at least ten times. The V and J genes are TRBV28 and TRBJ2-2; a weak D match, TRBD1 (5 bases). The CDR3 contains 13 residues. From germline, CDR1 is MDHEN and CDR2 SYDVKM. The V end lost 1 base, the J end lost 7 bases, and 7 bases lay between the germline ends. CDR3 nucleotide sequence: TGTGCCAGCAGTTTATCAGGGCACGGGGAGCTGTTTTTT. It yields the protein CASSLSGHGELFF. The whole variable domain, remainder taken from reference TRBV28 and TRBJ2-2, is DVKVTQSSRYLVKRTGEKVFLECVQDMDHENMFWYRQDPGLGLRLIYFSYDVKMKEKGDIPEGYSVSREKKERFSLILESASTNQTSMYLCASSLSGHGELFFGEGSRLTVL.

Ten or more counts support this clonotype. The CDR3 region has the DNA TGTGCCAGCAGCTTAGCGGGAGTGACCTACGAGCAGTACTTC. This sequence encodes CASSLAGVTYEQYF. V gene TRBV7-2 combines with J gene TRBJ2-7; D is perhaps TRBD2 (5 bases). V was pared by 0 bases and J by 2 bases, with 8 bases between. The germline gives CDR1 SGHTA, CDR2 FQGNSA. The CDR3 sequence is 14 residues long.

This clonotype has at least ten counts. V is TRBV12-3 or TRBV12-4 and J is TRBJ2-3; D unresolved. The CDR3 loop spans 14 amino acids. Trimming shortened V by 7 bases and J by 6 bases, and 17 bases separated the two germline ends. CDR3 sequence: CASTTARTPDTQYF. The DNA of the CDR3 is TGTGCCAGCACGACCGCCCGGACCCCGGATACGCAGTATTTT.

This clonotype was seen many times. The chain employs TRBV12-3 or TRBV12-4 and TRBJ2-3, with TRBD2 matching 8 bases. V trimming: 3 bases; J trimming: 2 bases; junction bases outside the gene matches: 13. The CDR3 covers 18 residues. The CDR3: CASSFSLYGGADTDTQYF. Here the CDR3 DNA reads TGTGCCAGCAGTTTTTCCCTCTACGGGGGGGCGGACACAGATACGCAGTATTTT.

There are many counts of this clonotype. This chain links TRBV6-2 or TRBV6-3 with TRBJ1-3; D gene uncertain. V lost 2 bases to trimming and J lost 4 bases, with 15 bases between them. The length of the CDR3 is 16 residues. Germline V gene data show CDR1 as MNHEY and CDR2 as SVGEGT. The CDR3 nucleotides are TGTGCCAGCAGTTACCCGAGGACGTCGGGGGGAAACACCATATATTTT. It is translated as CASSYPRTSGGNTIYF.

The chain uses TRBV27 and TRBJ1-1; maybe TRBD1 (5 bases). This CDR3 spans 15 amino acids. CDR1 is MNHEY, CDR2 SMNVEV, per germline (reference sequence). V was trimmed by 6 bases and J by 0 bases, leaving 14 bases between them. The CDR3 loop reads CASRATWGMNTEAFF. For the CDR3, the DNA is TGTGCCAGCAGGGCGACCTGGGGCATGAACACTGAAGCTTTCTTT.

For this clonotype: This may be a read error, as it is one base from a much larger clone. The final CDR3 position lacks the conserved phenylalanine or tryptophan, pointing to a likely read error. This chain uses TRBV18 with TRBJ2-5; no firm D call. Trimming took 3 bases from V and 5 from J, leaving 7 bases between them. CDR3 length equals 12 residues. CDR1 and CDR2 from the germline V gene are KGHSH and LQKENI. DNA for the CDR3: TGTGCCAGCTCACCGGGATCTGAGACCCAGTACCTC. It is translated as CASSPGSETQYL.

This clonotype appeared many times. The CDR3 sequence is CASSLQRVETQYF. For the CDR3, the DNA is TGTGCCAGCAGCCTTCAGCGGGTTGAGACCCAGTACTTC. The chain recombines TRBV3-1 with TRBJ2-5; weak D call: TRBD2 (6 bases). Per germline, CDR1 LGHDT and CDR2 YNNKEL (reference sequence). The V and J ends lost 4 bases and 5 bases respectively, with 11 bases between them. This CDR3 is built from 13 residues.

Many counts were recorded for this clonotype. The CDR3 bases are TGCAGTGCTTCGCGCACCAATCGACGGACTCTTAATGAAAAACTGTTTTTT. Translating it yields CSASRTNRRTLNEKLFF. The chain carries TRBV20-1 and TRBJ1-4; D is ambiguous. This CDR3 region has 17 residues. V shed 5 bases and J shed 4 bases, with 23 bases lying between them. CDR1 and CDR2 from the germline V gene are DFQATT and SNEGSKA (reference sequence).

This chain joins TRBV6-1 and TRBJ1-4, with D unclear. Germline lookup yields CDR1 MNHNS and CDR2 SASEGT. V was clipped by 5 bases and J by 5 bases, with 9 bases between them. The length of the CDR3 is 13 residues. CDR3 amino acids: CASSKNLNEKLFF. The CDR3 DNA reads TGTGCCAGCAGTAAGAACCTGAATGAAAAACTGTTTTTT.

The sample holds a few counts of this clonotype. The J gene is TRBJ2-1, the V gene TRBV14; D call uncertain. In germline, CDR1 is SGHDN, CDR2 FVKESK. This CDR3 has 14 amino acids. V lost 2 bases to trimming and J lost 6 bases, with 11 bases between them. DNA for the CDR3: TGTGCCAGCAGCCAACTAGTCGGTAGCAATGAGCAGTTCTTC. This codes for CASSQLVGSNEQFF.

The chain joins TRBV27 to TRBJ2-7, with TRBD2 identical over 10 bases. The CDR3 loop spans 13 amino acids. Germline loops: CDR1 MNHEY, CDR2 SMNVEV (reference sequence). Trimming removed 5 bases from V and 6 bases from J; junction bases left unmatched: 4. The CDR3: CASSRGTSAEQYF. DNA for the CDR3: TGTGCCAGCAGTAGAGGGACTAGCGCCGAGCAGTACTTC.

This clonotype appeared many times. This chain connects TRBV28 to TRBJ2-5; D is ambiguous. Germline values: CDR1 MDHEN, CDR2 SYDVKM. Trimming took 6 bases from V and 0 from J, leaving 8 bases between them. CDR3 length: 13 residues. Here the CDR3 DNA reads TGTGCCAGCAGCCACACGTACCAAGAGACCCAGTACTTC. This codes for CASSHTYQETQYF. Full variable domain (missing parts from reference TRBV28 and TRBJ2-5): DVKVTQSSRYLVKRTGEKVFLECVQDMDHENMFWYRQDPGLGLRLIYFSYDVKMKEKGDIPEGYSVSREKKERFSLILESASTNQTSMYLCASSHTYQETQYFGPGTRLLVL.

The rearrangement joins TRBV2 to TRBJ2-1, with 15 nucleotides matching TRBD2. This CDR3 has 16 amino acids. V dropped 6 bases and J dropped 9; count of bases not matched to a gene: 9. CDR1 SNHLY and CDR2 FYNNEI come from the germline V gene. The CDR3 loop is CASSLGLAGGRGEQFF. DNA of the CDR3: TGTGCCAGCAGCTTAGGACTAGCGGGAGGGAGGGGTGAGCAGTTCTTC.

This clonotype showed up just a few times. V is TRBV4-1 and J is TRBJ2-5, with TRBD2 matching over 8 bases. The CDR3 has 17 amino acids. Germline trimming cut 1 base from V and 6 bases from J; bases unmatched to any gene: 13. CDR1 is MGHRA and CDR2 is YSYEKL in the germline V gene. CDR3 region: CASSQAPRGGAGKTQYF. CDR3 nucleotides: TGCGCCAGCAGCCAAGCCCCCCGGGGGGGGGCCGGAAAGACCCAGTACTTC.

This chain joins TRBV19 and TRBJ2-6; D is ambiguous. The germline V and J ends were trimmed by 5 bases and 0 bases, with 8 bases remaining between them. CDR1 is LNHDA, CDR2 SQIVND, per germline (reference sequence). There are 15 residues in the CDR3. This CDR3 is CASSPVDSGANVLTF. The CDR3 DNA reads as TGTGCCAGTAGTCCAGTAGACTCTGGGGCCAACGTCCTGACTTTC. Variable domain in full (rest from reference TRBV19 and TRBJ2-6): DGGITQSPKYLFRKEGQNVTLSCEQNLNHDAMYWYRQDPGQGLRLIYYSQIVNDFQKGDIAEGYSVSREKKESFPLTVTSAQKNPTAFYLCASSPVDSGANVLTFGAGSRLTVL.

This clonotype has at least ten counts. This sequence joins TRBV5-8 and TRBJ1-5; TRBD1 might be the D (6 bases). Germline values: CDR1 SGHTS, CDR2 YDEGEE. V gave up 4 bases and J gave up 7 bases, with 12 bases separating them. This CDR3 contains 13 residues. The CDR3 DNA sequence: TGTGCCAGCAGCCTGGAGAGGGGGCAGCCCCAGCATTTT. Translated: CASSLERGQPQHF.

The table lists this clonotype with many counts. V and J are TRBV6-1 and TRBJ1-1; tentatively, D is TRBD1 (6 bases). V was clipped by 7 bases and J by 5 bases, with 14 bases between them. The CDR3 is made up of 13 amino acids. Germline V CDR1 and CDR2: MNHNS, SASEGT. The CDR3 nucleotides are TGTGCCAGCATCGCAACAGGGAGAACTGAAGCTTTCTTT. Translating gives CASIATGRTEAFF.

CDR3 in DNA: TGTGCCAGTACCAGGGACCGCCTCACAGATACGCAGTATTTT. Translated: CASTRDRLTDTQYF. V gene TRBV19 combines with J gene TRBJ2-3; tentatively, D is TRBD1 or TRBD2 (5 bases each). V lost 7 bases to trimming and J lost 2 bases, with 13 bases between them. Germline V lookup: CDR1 LNHDA, CDR2 SQIVND (reference sequence). This CDR3 spans 14 amino acids.

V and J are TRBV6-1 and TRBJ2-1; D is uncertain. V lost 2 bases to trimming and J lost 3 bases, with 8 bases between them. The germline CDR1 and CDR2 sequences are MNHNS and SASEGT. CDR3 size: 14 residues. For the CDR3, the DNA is TGTGCCAGCAGTGAATTCGCTTACTACAATGAGCAGTTCTTC. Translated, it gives CASSEFAYYNEQFF.